This T cell receptor (beta chain) was observed in a study of shared clonotypes between healthy human individuals. Deep was the level used in running the assay. Genomic DNA belonging to each subset was distributed in equal measure over several immunoSEQ plates. Data came from immunoSEQ multiplex PCR; TCRdb stores just in-frame clones and leaves some out. Altogether about 710,000 clones are present, 72% being singletons, with the ten largest covering more than 1.5%. The CDR3 has 11 amino acids. Trimming took 6 bases from V and 9 from J, leaving 13 bases between them. Germline values: CDR1 SGHRS, CDR2 YFSETQ.

The chain links TRBV5-1 to TRBJ2-7, with a possible D match to TRBD1 (6 bases). The clonotype comes from a woman younger than 45 in good health. The sequencing sample was made of memory CD4+ T cells sorted from blood. Subset described: CD45RA-negative fraction. In nucleotides, the CDR3 is TGCGCCAGCACGGGGTTGGACAGGCAGTACTTC. This codes for CASTGLDRQYF.